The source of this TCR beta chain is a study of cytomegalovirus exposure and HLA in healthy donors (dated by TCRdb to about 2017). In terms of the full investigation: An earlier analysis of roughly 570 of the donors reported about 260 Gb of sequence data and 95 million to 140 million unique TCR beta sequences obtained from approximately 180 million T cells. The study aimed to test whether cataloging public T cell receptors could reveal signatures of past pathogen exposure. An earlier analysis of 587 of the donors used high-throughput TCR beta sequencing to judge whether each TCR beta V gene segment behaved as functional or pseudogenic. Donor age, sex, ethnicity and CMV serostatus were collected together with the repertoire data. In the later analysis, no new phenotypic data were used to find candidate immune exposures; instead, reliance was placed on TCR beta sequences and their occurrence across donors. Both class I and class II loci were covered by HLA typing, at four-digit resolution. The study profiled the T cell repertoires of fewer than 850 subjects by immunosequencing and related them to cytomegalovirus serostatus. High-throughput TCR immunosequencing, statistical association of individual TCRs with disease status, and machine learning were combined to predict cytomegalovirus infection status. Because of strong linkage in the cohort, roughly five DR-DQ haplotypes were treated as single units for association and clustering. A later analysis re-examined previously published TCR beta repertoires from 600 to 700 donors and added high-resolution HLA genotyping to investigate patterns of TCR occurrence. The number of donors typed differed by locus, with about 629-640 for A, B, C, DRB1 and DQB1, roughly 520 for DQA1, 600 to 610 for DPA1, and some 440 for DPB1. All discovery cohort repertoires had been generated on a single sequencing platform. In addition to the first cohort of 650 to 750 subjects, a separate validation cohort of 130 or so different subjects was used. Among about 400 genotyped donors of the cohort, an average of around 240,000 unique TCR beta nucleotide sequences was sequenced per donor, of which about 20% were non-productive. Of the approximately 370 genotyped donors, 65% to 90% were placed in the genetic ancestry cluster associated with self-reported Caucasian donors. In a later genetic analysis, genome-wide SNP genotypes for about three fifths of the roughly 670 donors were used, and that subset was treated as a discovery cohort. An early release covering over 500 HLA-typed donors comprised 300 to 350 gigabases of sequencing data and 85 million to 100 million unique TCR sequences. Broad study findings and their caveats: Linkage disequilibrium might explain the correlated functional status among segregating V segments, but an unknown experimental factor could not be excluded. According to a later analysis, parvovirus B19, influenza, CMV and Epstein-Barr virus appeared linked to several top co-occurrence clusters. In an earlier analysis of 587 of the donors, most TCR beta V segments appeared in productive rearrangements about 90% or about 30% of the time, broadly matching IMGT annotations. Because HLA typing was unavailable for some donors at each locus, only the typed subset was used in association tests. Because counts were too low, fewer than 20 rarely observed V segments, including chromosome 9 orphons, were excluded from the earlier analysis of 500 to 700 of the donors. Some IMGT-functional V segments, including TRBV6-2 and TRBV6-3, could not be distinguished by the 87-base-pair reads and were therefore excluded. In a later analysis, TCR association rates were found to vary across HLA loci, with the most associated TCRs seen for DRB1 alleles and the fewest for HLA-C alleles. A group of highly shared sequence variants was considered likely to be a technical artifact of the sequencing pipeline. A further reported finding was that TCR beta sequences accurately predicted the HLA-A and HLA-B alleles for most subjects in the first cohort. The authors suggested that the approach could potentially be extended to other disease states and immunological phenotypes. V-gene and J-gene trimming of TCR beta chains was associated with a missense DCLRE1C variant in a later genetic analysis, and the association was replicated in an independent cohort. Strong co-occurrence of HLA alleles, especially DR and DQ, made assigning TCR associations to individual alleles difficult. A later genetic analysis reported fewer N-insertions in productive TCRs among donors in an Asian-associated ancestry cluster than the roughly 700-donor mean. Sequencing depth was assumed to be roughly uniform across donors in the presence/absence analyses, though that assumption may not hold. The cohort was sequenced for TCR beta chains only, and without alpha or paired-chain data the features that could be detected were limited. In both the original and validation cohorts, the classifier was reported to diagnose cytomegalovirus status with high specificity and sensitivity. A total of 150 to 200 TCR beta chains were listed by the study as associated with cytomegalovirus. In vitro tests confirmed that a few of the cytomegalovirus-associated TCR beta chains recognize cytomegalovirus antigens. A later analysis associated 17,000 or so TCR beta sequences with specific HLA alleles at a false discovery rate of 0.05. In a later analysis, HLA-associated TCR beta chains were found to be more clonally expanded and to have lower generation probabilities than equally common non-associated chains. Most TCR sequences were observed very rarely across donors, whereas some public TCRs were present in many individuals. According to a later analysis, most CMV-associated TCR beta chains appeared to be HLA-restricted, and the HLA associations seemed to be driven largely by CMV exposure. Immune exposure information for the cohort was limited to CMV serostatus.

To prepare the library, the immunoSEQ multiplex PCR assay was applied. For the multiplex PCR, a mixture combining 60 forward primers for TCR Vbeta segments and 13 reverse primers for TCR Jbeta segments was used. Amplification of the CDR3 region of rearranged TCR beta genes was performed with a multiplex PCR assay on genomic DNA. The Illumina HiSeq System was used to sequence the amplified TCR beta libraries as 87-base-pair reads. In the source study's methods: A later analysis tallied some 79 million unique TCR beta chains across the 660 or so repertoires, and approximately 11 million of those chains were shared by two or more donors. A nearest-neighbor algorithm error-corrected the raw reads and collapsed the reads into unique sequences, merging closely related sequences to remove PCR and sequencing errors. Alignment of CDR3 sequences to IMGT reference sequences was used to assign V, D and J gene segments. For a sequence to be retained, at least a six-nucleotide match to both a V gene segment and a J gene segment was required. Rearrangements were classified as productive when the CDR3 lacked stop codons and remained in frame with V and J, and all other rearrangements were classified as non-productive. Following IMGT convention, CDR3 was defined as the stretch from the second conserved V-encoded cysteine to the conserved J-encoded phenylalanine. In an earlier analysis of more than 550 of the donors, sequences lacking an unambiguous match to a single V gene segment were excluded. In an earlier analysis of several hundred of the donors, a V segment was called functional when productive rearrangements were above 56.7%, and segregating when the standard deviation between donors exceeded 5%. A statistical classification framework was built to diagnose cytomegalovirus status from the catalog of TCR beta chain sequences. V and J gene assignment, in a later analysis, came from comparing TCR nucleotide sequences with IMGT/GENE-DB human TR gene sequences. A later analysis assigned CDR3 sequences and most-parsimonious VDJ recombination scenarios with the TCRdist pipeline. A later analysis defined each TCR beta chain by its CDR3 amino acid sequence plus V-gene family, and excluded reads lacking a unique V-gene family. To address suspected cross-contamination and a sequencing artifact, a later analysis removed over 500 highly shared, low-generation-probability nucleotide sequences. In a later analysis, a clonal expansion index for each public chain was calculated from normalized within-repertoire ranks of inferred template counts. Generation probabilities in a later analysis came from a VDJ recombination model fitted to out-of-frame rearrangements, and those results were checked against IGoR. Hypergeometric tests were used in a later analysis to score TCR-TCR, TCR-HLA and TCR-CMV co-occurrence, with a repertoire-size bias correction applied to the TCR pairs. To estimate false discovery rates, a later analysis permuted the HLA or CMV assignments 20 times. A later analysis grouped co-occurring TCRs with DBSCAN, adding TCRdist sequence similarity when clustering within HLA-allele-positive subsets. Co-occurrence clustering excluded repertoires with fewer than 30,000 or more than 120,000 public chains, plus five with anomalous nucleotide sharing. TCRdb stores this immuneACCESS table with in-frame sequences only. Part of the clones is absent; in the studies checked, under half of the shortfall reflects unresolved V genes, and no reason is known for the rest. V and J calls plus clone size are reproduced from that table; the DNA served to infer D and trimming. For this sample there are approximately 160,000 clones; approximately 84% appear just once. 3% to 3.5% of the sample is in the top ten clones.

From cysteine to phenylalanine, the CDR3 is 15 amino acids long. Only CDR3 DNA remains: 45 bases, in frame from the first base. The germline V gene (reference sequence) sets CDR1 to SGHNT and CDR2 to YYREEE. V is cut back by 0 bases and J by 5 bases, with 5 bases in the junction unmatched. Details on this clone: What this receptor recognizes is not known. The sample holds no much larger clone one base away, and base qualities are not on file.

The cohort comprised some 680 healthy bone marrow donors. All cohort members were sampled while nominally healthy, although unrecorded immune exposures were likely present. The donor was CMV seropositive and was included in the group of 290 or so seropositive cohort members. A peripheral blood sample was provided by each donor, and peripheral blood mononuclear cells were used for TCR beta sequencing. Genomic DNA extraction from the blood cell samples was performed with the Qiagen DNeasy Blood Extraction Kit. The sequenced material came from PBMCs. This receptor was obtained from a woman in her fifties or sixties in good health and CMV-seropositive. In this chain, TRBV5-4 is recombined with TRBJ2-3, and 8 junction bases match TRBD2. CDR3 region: CASSLVGTSKDTQYF. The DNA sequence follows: TGTGCCAGCAGCTTGGTTGGGACTAGTAAAGATACGCAGTATTTT.